This T cell receptor (beta chain) comes out of a study of PD-1 blockade in mismatch repair-deficient tumors. About the study: Patients had eleven to twelve mismatch repair-deficient cancer types, all previously treated and progressing. Study findings and constraints: Rapid post-treatment expansion, then contraction, generally preceding radiologic response, marked tumor-resident clones.

Details on this clone: The antigen is undetermined.

TCRdb's copy holds only in-frame clones and misses some; the assay was immunoSEQ multiplex PCR. The profile shows 80,000 to 130,000 clones, 65% to 85% of them singletons. A few pembrolizumab responders had their TCRs sequenced. Trimming cost V 7 bases and J 9 bases, with 13 bases left between them. The germline gives CDR1 MNHEY, CDR2 SVGAGI. The CDR3 contains 12 residues. The clonotype was recovered from an adult with mismatch repair-deficient cancer. The chain uses TRBV6-5 and TRBJ2-4, with D tentatively TRBD2 (6 bases). Material: peripheral blood, obtained roughly 36 weeks after starting pembrolizumab. The CDR3 sequence: CASISWRGIQYF. The CDR3 bases are TGTGCCAGCATCTCGTGGAGGGGCATTCAGTACTTC.